This passage covers 26 T cell receptor beta chains from one sample sequenced in a study of cytomegalovirus exposure and HLA in healthy donors. It was with 60 Vbeta and 13 Jbeta primers that the PCR ran. Some clones are missing from TCRdb's copy, which holds only in-frame ones; the method was immunoSEQ multiplex PCR. The profile shows over 150,000 clones, 80% of them singletons. The sample was PBMCs. Source of these receptors: a human donor in good health.

The chain has TRBV20-1 and TRBJ2-7, with D perhaps TRBD1 (6 bases). Germline V gives CDR1 DFQATT, CDR2 SNEGSKA (reference sequence). The CDR3 contains 11 residues. CDR3 region: CSTGNTDEQYF. The CDR3 bases are TGCAGCACAGGGAACACCGACGAGCAGTACTTC.

V and J are TRBV29-1 and TRBJ1-2; TRBD1 is a possible D gene (6 bases). The length of the CDR3 is 13 residues. Germline assignment: CDR1 SQVTM and CDR2 ANQGSEA. Deletions cut 7 bases from V and 8 bases from J, with 20 bases between. The CDR3, as DNA: TGCAGCGCGGACCGGGACACGGTTCGAGGCTACACCTTC. The encoded protein is CSADRDTVRGYTF.

This chain links TRBV4-1 with TRBJ1-4, with 8 bases identical to TRBD1. There are 15 residues in the CDR3. Germline V gene data show CDR1 as MGHRA and CDR2 as YSYEKL. Germline trimming cut 4 bases from V and 5 bases from J; bases unmatched to any gene: 6. The DNA for the CDR3 is TGCGCCAGCAGCCTAGAGACAGGGGAAAATGAAAAACTGTTTTTT. Protein: CASSLETGENEKLFF.

There are a few counts of this clone. V gene TRBV6-1 combines with J gene TRBJ2-2; 7 bases align to TRBD1. Germline assignment: CDR1 MNHNS and CDR2 SASEGT. The CDR3 has 12 amino acids. The V segment lost 5 bases and the J segment 6 bases; nucleotides outside the gene matches: 0. CDR3 DNA: TGTGCCAGCAGTACAGGGGCCGGGGAGCTGTTTTTT. Translating gives CASSTGAGELFF.

This clone was counted a few times. V gene TRBV18 combines with J gene TRBJ1-6; TRBD1 agrees at 12 bases. The J segment lost 9 bases and the V segment lost 1 base, leaving 4 bases of the junction unmatched. Germline CDR1 KGHSH, CDR2 LQKENI. The CDR3 is 16 amino acids. CDR3 residues: CASSPRDRGQVSPLHF. DNA of the CDR3: TGTGCCAGCTCACCACGGGACAGGGGGCAGGTTTCACCCCTCCACTTT.

A few counts support this clone. V usage is TRBV2 and J usage is TRBJ1-1; 11 bases line up with TRBD1. Germline V gene data show CDR1 as SNHLY and CDR2 as FYNNEI. This CDR3 is built from 16 residues. The V gene end was trimmed by 4 bases and the J gene end by 8 bases; junction bases not matched to a gene: 12. CDR3 loop: CASSGGTGGYNSEAFF. CDR3 sequence (DNA): TGTGCCAGCAGTGGAGGGACAGGGGGTTATAATAGCGAAGCTTTCTTT.

V and J are TRBV4-3 and TRBJ1-2; D call uncertain. Germline lookup yields CDR1 LGHNA and CDR2 YSLEER. CDR3 length equals 19 residues. The ends were cut back, 0 bases at V and 2 bases at J, with 22 bases in the middle. CDR3 nucleotides: TGCGCCAGCAGCCAAGAAGTGGGTCAAACAGCAATACTGAACTATGGCTACACCTTC. The encoded protein is CASSQEVGQTAILNYGYTF.

CDR3 nucleotides: TGCGCCAGCAACCCAGGGGTACAAGAGACCCAGTACTTC. As protein: CASNPGVQETQYF. V is TRBV5-1 and J is TRBJ2-5; perhaps TRBD1 as D (6 bases). V was pared by 6 bases and J by 2 bases, with 11 bases between. Germline assignment: CDR1 SGHRS and CDR2 YFSETQ. This CDR3 region has 13 residues.

There are a few counts of this clone. The genes are TRBV4-3 and TRBJ2-1; D is perhaps TRBD2 (5 bases). Germline V gene data show CDR1 as LGHNA and CDR2 as YSLEER. The CDR3 runs to 17 residues. V was cut by 0 bases and J by 4 bases, with 16 bases left in between. The CDR3 here is CASSQDYSGEIYNEQFF. CDR3 nucleotides: TGCGCCAGCAGCCAAGATTACTCCGGGGAGATTTACAATGAGCAGTTCTTC.

This chain uses TRBV18 with TRBJ1-1, with TRBD1 matching 7 bases. V lost 3 bases to trimming and J lost 11 bases; unmatched junction nucleotides: 6. Germline V gives CDR1 KGHSH, CDR2 LQKENI. This CDR3 has 12 amino acids. The CDR3 is CASSPEDRRAFF. In DNA, the CDR3 is TGTGCCAGCTCACCCGAGGACAGGAGGGCTTTCTTT.

The rearrangement links TRBV9 to TRBJ2-7, with TRBD1 as a possible D gene (6 bases). Trimming took 1 base from V and 5 from J, leaving 19 bases between them. There are 16 residues in the CDR3. Germline CDR1 is SGDLS and CDR2 is YYNGEE. CDR3 coding DNA: TGTGCCAGCAGCGTATCCATGACAGGAGAGGGAGACGAGCAGTACTTC. Protein sequence: CASSVSMTGEGDEQYF. Together with reference TRBV9 and TRBJ2-7, the CDR3 gives the full variable domain: DSGVTQTPKHLITATGQRVTLRCSPRSGDLSVYWYQQSLDQGLQFLIQYYNGEERAKGNILERFSAQQFPDLHSELNLSSLELGDSALYFCASSVSMTGEGDEQYFGPGTRLTVT.

The genes are TRBV27 and TRBJ2-1; 8 bases align to TRBD2. CDR3 size: 17 residues. Trimming took 4 bases from V and 4 from J; bases not matched to a gene: 12. Germline CDR1 and CDR2: MNHEY and SMNVEV (reference sequence). The CDR3 reads CASSWFSGALRYNEQFF. Written as DNA, the CDR3 is TGTGCCAGCAGTTGGTTTAGCGGGGCCCTTAGATACAATGAGCAGTTCTTC.

V gene TRBV29-1 combines with J gene TRBJ1-1; 12 bases align to TRBD1. Looked up from germline, CDR1 is SQVTM and CDR2 is ANQGSEA. V gave up 1 base and J gave up 7 bases; unmatched junction bases: 7. CDR3 length: 15 residues. The CDR3 DNA sequence: TGCAGCGTTGAAGGCGGGACAGGGGGCTCCGGTGAAGCTTTCTTT. It codes for CSVEGGTGGSGEAFF. The full variable domain, its missing parts supplied by reference TRBV29-1 and TRBJ1-1, is SAVISQKPSRDICQRGTSLTIQCQVDSQVTMMFWYRQQPGQSLTLIATANQGSEATYESGFVIDKFPISRPNLTFSTLTVSNMSPEDSSIYLCSVEGGTGGSGEAFFGQGTRLTVV.

This clone was seen just once. At the DNA level, this CDR3 is encoded by other sequences in the same sample as well. The chain couples TRBV15 to TRBJ1-3; D uncertain. The ends were cut back, 0 bases at V and 4 bases at J, with 4 bases in the middle. The CDR3 runs 13 residues. Per germline, CDR1 LNHNV and CDR2 YYDKDF (reference sequence). The chain's CDR3 is CATSRDRGNTIYF. The CDR3 nucleotides read TGTGCCACCAGCAGAGACAGGGGAAACACCATATATTTT.

This clone was observed a handful of times. The V and J genes are TRBV15 and TRBJ1-1; TRBD1 agrees at 8 bases. The V gene end was trimmed by 5 bases and the J gene end by 10 bases; junction bases not matched to a gene: 18. This CDR3 contains 16 residues. Germline-derived CDR1 and CDR2 are LNHNV and YYDKDF (reference sequence). The CDR3 coding sequence is TGTGCCACCAGCGTGAGAGCCGGGACAGGTATATCTGGAGCTTTCTTT. This sequence encodes CATSVRAGTGISGAFF.

This clone was seen a few times. The genes are TRBV6-9 and TRBJ1-1, with 7 bases that match TRBD1. V was pared by 4 bases and J by 7 bases, with 9 bases of the junction left unmatched. The CDR3 is 14 amino acids. From germline, CDR1 is MNHGY and CDR2 SVAAGI. CDR3 amino acids: CASSLGKGGVEAFF. CDR3 sequence (DNA): TGTGCCAGCAGTTTAGGGAAAGGGGGCGTTGAAGCTTTCTTT.

The chain is built from TRBV13 and TRBJ1-6, with 7 positions matching TRBD1. This CDR3 has 15 amino acids. J was trimmed by 3 bases and V by 2 bases; bases with no gene match: 1. CDR1 and CDR2 from the germline V gene are PRHDT and FYEKMQ (reference sequence). The DNA of the CDR3 is TGTGCCAGCAGCTTAAACAGGGGCTATAATTCACCCCTCCACTTT. Protein sequence: CASSLNRGYNSPLHF.

This clone was counted once. The chain has TRBV2 and TRBJ1-4; D call uncertain. Trimming shortened V by 6 bases and J by 7 bases, and 6 bases separated the two germline ends. CDR1 SNHLY and CDR2 FYNNEI come from the germline V gene. The CDR3 is 11 amino acids. As DNA, the CDR3 is TGTGCCAGCAGCCCTCGTGAAAAACTGTTTTTT. Translation: CASSPREKLFF.

The chain couples TRBV7-6 to TRBJ1-5; 8 bases agree with TRBD1. Trimming took 6 bases from V and 7 from J; bases not matched to a gene: 11. Looked up from germline, CDR1 is SGHVS and CDR2 is FNYEAQ. The CDR3 covers 15 residues. CDR3 DNA: TGTGCCAGCAGTTTCGGACAGGGTCAAAACCAGCCCCAGCATTTT. This translates into CASSFGQGQNQPQHF.

The V and J genes are TRBV9 and TRBJ2-7; 14 positions match TRBD2. J lost 4 bases, V lost 3 bases, and 15 bases had no gene match. This CDR3 is 19 amino acids long. Germline V gives CDR1 SGDLS, CDR2 YYNGEE. The CDR3 reads CASSAGTSGGTAISYEQYF. The CDR3 region has the DNA TGTGCCAGCAGCGCCGGGACTAGCGGGGGAACGGCCATATCATACGAGCAGTACTTC.

V gene TRBV5-6 combines with J gene TRBJ2-7; D is perhaps TRBD1 (6 bases). The CDR3 covers 15 residues. V was shortened by 0 bases and J by 2 bases, with 12 bases between the two germline ends. CDR1 is SGHDT and CDR2 is YYEEEE in the germline V gene. The CDR3 reads CASSLARGFPYEQYF. The CDR3 coding sequence is TGTGCCAGCAGCTTGGCGAGGGGGTTTCCCTACGAGCAGTACTTC.

This chain uses TRBV2 with TRBJ2-7; D gene ambiguous. There are 13 residues in the CDR3. V gave up 7 bases and J gave up 1 base, with 11 bases separating them. Looked up from germline, CDR1 is SNHLY and CDR2 is FYNNEI. In DNA form, the CDR3 reads TGTGCCAGCACACCAGTCTCTTCCTACGAGCAGTACTTC. Its translation: CASTPVSSYEQYF. The variable domain in full, with the rest retrieved from reference TRBV2 and TRBJ2-7, is EPEVTQTPSHQVTQMGQEVILRCVPISNHLYFYWYRQILGQKVEFLVSFYNNEISEKSEIFDDQFSVERPDGSNFTLKIRSTKLEDSAMYFCASTPVSSYEQYFGPGTRLTVT.

The V and J genes are TRBV10-1 and TRBJ2-3; D is possibly TRBD2 (7 bases). V was clipped by 2 bases and J by 6 bases, with 12 bases between them. Germline V gives CDR1 WNHNN, CDR2 SYGVQD (reference sequence). The CDR3 sequence is 14 residues long. The chain's CDR3 is CASSESGGADTQYF. The CDR3 DNA reads TGCGCCAGCAGTGAGAGTGGGGGGGCCGATACGCAGTATTTT.

The chain carries TRBV4-1 and TRBJ1-2, with 9 bases that match TRBD1. CDR1 MGHRA and CDR2 YSYEKL come from the germline V gene. V dropped 4 bases and J dropped 3; count of bases not matched to a gene: 15. The CDR3 is 18 residues long. CDR3 bases: TGCGCCAGCAGCCCCGAGTTTACAGGGGGCGCCCCGGACTATGGCTACACCTTC. It is translated as CASSPEFTGGAPDYGYTF.

The CDR3 spells CASSPQGEQYF. CDR3 nucleotides: TGTGCCAGCAGCCCCCAGGGCGAGCAGTACTTC. This chain links TRBV7-8 with TRBJ2-7; the D gene is possibly TRBD1 (5 bases). From germline, CDR1 is SGHVS and CDR2 FQNEAQ. The CDR3 covers 11 residues. The germline V and J ends were trimmed by 5 bases and 6 bases, with 8 bases remaining between them. Supplemented by reference TRBV7-8 and TRBJ2-7, the full variable domain reads GAGVSQSPRYKVAKRGQDVALRCDPISGHVSLFWYQQALGQGPEFLTYFQNEAQLDKSGLPSDRFFAERPEGSVSTLKIQRTQQEDSAVYLCASSPQGEQYFGPGTRLTVT.

To note about this clone: Other DNA sequences within the sample encode an identical CDR3. The J gene is TRBJ1-2, the V gene TRBV20-1, with 7 bases aligning to TRBD1. CDR3 length: 11 amino acids. CDR1 DFQATT and CDR2 SNEGSKA come from the germline V gene (reference sequence). The ends lost 3 bases at V and 5 bases at J; junction bases unmatched: 0. As DNA, the CDR3 is TGCAGTGCTAGGACAGGGTATGGCTACACCTTC. As protein: CSARTGYGYTF.